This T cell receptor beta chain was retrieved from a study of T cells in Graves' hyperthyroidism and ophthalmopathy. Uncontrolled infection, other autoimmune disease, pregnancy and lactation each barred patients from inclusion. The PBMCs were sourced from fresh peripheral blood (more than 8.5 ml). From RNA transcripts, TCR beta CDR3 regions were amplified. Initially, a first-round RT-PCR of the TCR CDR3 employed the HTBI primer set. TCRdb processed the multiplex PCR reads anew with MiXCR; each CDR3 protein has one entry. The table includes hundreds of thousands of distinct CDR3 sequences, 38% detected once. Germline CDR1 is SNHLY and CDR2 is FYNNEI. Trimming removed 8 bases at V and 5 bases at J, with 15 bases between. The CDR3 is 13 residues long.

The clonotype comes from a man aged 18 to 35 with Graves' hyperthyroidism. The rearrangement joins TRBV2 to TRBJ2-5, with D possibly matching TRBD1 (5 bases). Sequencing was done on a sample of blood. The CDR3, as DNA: TGTGCCAGCGGGCCAGGGTTGGAGGAGACCCAGTACTTC. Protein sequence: CASGPGLEETQYF. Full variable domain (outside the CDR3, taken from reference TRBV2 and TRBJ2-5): EPEVTQTPSHQVTQMGQEVILRCVPISNHLYFYWYRQILGQKVEFLVSFYNNEISEKSEIFDDQFSVERPDGSNFTLKIRSTKLEDSAMYFCASGPGLEETQYFGPGTRLLVL.